This TCR beta chain was identified in a study of blood T cell repertoires in COVID-19. Data came from immunoSEQ multiplex PCR; TCRdb stores just in-frame clones and leaves some out. The sample shows 85,000 or so clones, approximately 90% of them seen only once. CDR1 is SGHAT and CDR2 is FQNNGV in the germline V gene. This CDR3 contains 13 residues. V was pared by 0 bases and J by 6 bases, with 7 bases between. Sequenced: peripheral blood. The TCR originated in a man aged 45-60 years with active or convalescent COVID-19. The chain uses TRBV11-2 and TRBJ2-3; D not certain. CDR3 DNA: TGTGCCAGCAGCTTAGACCCCCCGGATACGCAGTATTTT. Residues: CASSLDPPDTQYF.